This TCR beta chain was sequenced during a study of cytomegalovirus exposure and HLA in healthy donors. Points from the study as a whole: The study listed roughly 160 cytomegalovirus-associated TCR beta chains. In a later analysis, a missense DCLRE1C variant was linked to TCR beta V- and J-gene trimming.

The PCR contained 60 Vbeta and 13 Jbeta primers. Profiling relied on immunoSEQ multiplex PCR, and the TCRdb table lists in-frame clones only, not all of them. The data hold about 140,000 clones, with around 59% observed a single time. About this clone: What it binds is unknown.

Trimming took 10 bases from V and 5 from J; bases not matched to a gene: 12. This CDR3 has 15 residues. Germline V gives CDR1 SGHRS, CDR2 YFSETQ. The sequence was collected from a male donor in good health and CMV-seronegative. V is TRBV5-1 and J is TRBJ2-2; 9 bases map to TRBD2. Sequencing input: PBMCs. The CDR3 is CARRIAGEETGELFF. The CDR3, as DNA: TGCGCCCGTAGGATAGCGGGAGAGGAAACCGGGGAGCTGTTTTTT.